The next 19 T cell receptor beta chains were all read from a single sample in a study of cytomegalovirus exposure and HLA in healthy donors. The PCR contained 60 Vbeta and 13 Jbeta primers. Only in-frame clones appear in the TCRdb table, and some are missing; sequencing was by immunoSEQ multiplex PCR. The repertoire consists of 100,000 to 120,000 clones, with around 72% occurring once and the leading ten covering over 2%. Sequencing was carried out using PBMCs. Every receptor here comes from a man in his thirties or forties in good health and CMV-seronegative.

The chain couples TRBV15 to TRBJ1-4; D is unresolved. The CDR3 covers 19 residues. V was pared by 0 bases and J by 4 bases, with 21 bases between. Per germline, CDR1 LNHNV and CDR2 YYDKDF (reference sequence). The CDR3 region is CATSRDVAAYTQDNEKLFF. The CDR3, as DNA: TGTGCCACCAGCAGAGATGTGGCAGCCTATACTCAGGATAATGAAAAACTGTTTTTT. Combining the CDR3 with reference TRBV15 and TRBJ1-4 gives the whole variable domain DAMVIQNPRYQVTQFGKPVTLSCSQTLNHNVMYWYQQKSSQAPKLLFHYYDKDFNNEADTPDNFQSRRPNTSFCFLDIRSPGLGDTAMYLCATSRDVAAYTQDNEKLFFGSGTQLSVL.

This rearrangement joins TRBV15 to TRBJ1-1, with TRBD1 matching over 7 bases. The CDR3 extends over 15 amino acids. CDR1 LNHNV and CDR2 YYDKDF come from the germline V gene (reference sequence). J gave up 0 bases and V 0 bases, and 1 base lay outside the gene matches. The CDR3: CATSREGQLNTEAFF. The CDR3, as DNA: TGTGCCACCAGCAGAGAGGGACAGTTGAACACTGAAGCTTTCTTT.

The genes are TRBV30 and TRBJ1-3; no clear D. Germline CDR1 is GTSNPN and CDR2 is SVGIG (reference sequence). Trimming took 4 bases from V and 4 from J, leaving 5 bases between them. This CDR3 spans 11 amino acids. CDR3 DNA: TGTGCCTGGAACTCGGGAAACACCATATATTTT. It yields the protein CAWNSGNTIYF.

This sequence joins TRBV19 and TRBJ2-5; 8 bases fit TRBD1. The J segment lost 5 bases and the V segment lost 6 bases, leaving 5 bases of the junction unmatched. Germline V gene data show CDR1 as LNHDA and CDR2 as SQIVND (reference sequence). CDR3 length equals 13 residues. Here the CDR3 reads CASSMTGDETQYF. In nucleotides, the CDR3 is TGTGCCAGTAGCATGACAGGGGATGAGACCCAGTACTTC.

The table lists this clone with a few counts. The chain is built from TRBV12-5 and TRBJ1-5; 8 bases are a match to TRBD1. Unmatched junction bases numbered 6, after V lost 7 bases and J lost 7 bases. This CDR3 comprises 13 residues. Germline CDR1 is LGHNT and CDR2 is FRNRAP. The CDR3: CASDQGAMQPQHF. The CDR3 nucleotides read TGTGCTAGTGACCAGGGGGCTATGCAGCCCCAGCATTTT.

The gene calls are TRBV7-2 and TRBJ1-2; 8 bases line up with TRBD1. The CDR3 length is 15 residues. Trimming removed 4 bases from V and 2 bases from J; junction bases left unmatched: 6. Germline V gene data show CDR1 as SGHTA and CDR2 as FQGNSA. This CDR3 reads CASSSPNRGNYGYTF. For the CDR3, the DNA is TGTGCCAGCAGCTCTCCGAACAGGGGGAACTATGGCTACACCTTC.

This clone has only a few counts. This chain uses TRBV6-6 with TRBJ1-5; 10 bases fit TRBD1. J was trimmed by 6 bases and V by 7 bases; bases with no gene match: 9. The CDR3 loop spans 15 amino acids. CDR1 is MNHNY and CDR2 is SVGAGI in the germline V gene (reference sequence). CDR3 protein: CASTQTGGSGQPQHF. The CDR3 bases are TGTGCCAGCACCCAGACAGGGGGCTCGGGTCAGCCCCAGCATTTT.

This chain connects TRBV27 to TRBJ2-7, with 9 bases matching TRBD1. The CDR3 is 15 amino acids. CDR1 and CDR2 (germline): MNHEY, SMNVEV (reference sequence). The trim removed 6 bases at V and 1 base at J, leaving 7 bases unmatched. CDR3 amino acids: CASSKMGQGSYEQYF. The DNA of the CDR3 is TGTGCCAGCAGCAAAATGGGACAGGGATCCTACGAGCAGTACTTC.

The chain carries TRBV4-2 and TRBJ1-1; perhaps TRBD1 as D (5 bases). The V gene's germline CDR1 is LGHNA and CDR2 YNFKEQ. This CDR3 region has 15 residues. V lost 5 bases and J 1 base, leaving 14 bases between the germline ends. CDR3 in amino acids: CASSESGQGNTEAFF. CDR3 sequence (DNA): TGTGCCAGCAGCGAAAGCGGGCAGGGGAACACTGAAGCTTTCTTT.

The sample holds one count of this clone. The J gene is TRBJ2-5, the V gene TRBV6-6; D call uncertain. Between the trimmed V and J ends, which lost 10 bases and 5 bases, there was a span of 17 bases. The CDR3 loop spans 13 amino acids. Germline assignment: CDR1 MNHNY and CDR2 SVGAGI (reference sequence). The CDR3 coding sequence is TGTGCCACCCGTGCCGGGTTTTATGAGACCCAGTACTTC. Amino acid sequence: CATRAGFYETQYF.

The chain carries TRBV11-2 and TRBJ1-5, with D perhaps TRBD1 (5 bases). The germline CDR1 and CDR2 sequences are SGHAT and FQNNGV. The CDR3 spans 14 residues. Trimming left V 2 bases short and J 3 bases short, with 8 bases between. The CDR3 is CASSLSGSNQPQHF. The CDR3 coding sequence is TGTGCCAGCAGCTTATCAGGGTCCAATCAGCCCCAGCATTTT.

CDR3 sequence (DNA): TGTGCCAGCAGTGGCAGCTACAATGAGCAGTTCTTC. This sequence encodes CASSGSYNEQFF. The V and J genes are TRBV6-5 and TRBJ2-1, with D unclear. There are 12 residues in the CDR3. V gave up 5 bases and J gave up 3 bases, with 5 bases separating them. Germline CDR1 is MNHEY and CDR2 is SVGAGI.

The genes are TRBV5-8 and TRBJ1-5, with TRBD1 matching 9 bases. The CDR3 has 14 amino acids. Germline loops: CDR1 SGHTS, CDR2 YDEGEE. Trimming took 1 base from V and 7 from J; bases not matched to a gene: 3. This CDR3 reads CASSLRGQGQPQHF. The CDR3 DNA sequence: TGTGCCAGCAGCTTGCGGGGACAGGGACAGCCCCAGCATTTT.

The chain links TRBV12-5 to TRBJ2-3, with 12 bases fitting TRBD2. Unmatched junction bases numbered 3, after V lost 1 base and J lost 1 base. CDR3 length equals 17 residues. Looked up from germline, CDR1 is LGHNT and CDR2 is FRNRAP. The CDR3 region has the DNA TGTGCTAGTGGTTTGGCCCGGACTAGCGGGGGCACAGATACGCAGTATTTT. Encoded protein: CASGLARTSGGTDTQYF. Together with reference TRBV12-5 and TRBJ2-3, the CDR3 gives the full variable domain: DARVTQTPRHKVTEMGQEVTMRCQPILGHNTVFWYRQTMMQGLELLAYFRNRAPLDDSGMPKDRFSAEMPDATLATLKIQPSEPRDSAVYFCASGLARTSGGTDTQYFGPGTRLTVL.

This chain connects TRBV19 to TRBJ2-5; 9 bases line up with TRBD2. There are 13 residues in the CDR3. Germline assignment: CDR1 LNHDA and CDR2 SQIVND (reference sequence). V was clipped by 7 bases and J by 7 bases; unmatched bases: 7. CDR3 protein: CASMVAGAGTQYF. The DNA for the CDR3 is TGTGCCAGTATGGTAGCGGGGGCCGGGACCCAGTACTTC.

This clone showed up just a few times. The chain joins TRBV2 to TRBJ2-3, with 7 bases lining up with TRBD1. The CDR3 covers 15 residues. Looked up from germline, CDR1 is SNHLY and CDR2 is FYNNEI. After removal of 6 bases from V and 0 bases from J, the junction contained 6 bases not matched to a gene. CDR3 sequence: CASRRDRLSTDTQYF. The CDR3 DNA is TGTGCCAGCAGGAGGGACAGACTTAGCACAGATACGCAGTATTTT.

The V gene is TRBV5-1, the J gene TRBJ1-6; TRBD1 matches at 9 bases. After removal of 4 bases from V and 10 bases from J, the junction contained 12 bases not matched to a gene. The CDR3 extends over 16 amino acids. Germline lookup yields CDR1 SGHRS and CDR2 YFSETQ. The CDR3 is CASSGGQGFETSPLHF. In DNA, the CDR3 is TGCGCCAGCAGCGGAGGACAGGGGTTTGAGACATCACCCCTCCACTTT.

V is TRBV19 and J is TRBJ1-1; TRBD1 matches at 7 bases. V shed 5 bases and J 3 bases; nucleotides not matched to a gene: 12. CDR1 and CDR2 from the germline V gene are LNHDA and SQIVND (reference sequence). The CDR3 is 16 amino acids. This CDR3 is CASSPSYRGGDTEAFF. The DNA of the CDR3 is TGTGCCAGTAGTCCGTCGTACAGGGGCGGCGACACTGAAGCTTTCTTT.

The genes are TRBV6-4 and TRBJ1-5; the D is unclear. Germline V CDR1 and CDR2: MRHNA, SNTAGT. This CDR3 has 13 residues. V lost 4 bases to trimming and J lost 0 bases, with 4 bases between them. CDR3 nucleotide sequence: TGTGCCAGCAGTGTCAATAGCAATCAGCCCCAGCATTTT. This sequence encodes CASSVNSNQPQHF.